The next 24 T cell receptor beta chains were all read from a single sample in a study of cytomegalovirus exposure and HLA in healthy donors (TCRdb year 2017). The library was obtained by the immunoSEQ multiplex PCR assay. For the multiplex PCR, a mixture combining 60 forward primers for TCR Vbeta segments and 13 reverse primers for TCR Jbeta segments was used. This immuneACCESS table, as held by TCRdb, lists in-frame sequences with V and J called but not all clones. Of the missing ones, under half trace to an unresolved V gene in checked studies; the others have no known cause. For this sample the table gives roughly 93,000 clones, of which about 80% were detected only once. The top ten clones comprise approximately 11% of the sample. The sample comprised PBMCs. The receptor set was obtained from a man in his late teens or twenties in good health and CMV-seropositive.

The V call is TRBV19, the J call TRBJ2-3, with a tentative D call TRBD2 (6 bases). This CDR3 contains 14 residues. V lost 6 bases and J lost 4, with 14 bases in between. The germline gives CDR1 LNHDA, CDR2 SQIVND (reference sequence). In nucleotides, the CDR3 is TGTGCCAGTAGAAGGCGGGGCGGCGCAGATACGCAGTATTTT. This encodes CASRRRGGADTQYF.

The gene calls are TRBV5-1 and TRBJ2-7, with D unclear. Trimming removed 9 bases at V and 1 base at J, with 11 bases between. This CDR3 is built from 12 residues. Germline lookup yields CDR1 SGHRS and CDR2 YFSETQ. Here the CDR3 reads CANTTVSYEQYF. In DNA, the CDR3 is TGCGCCAATACCACGGTTTCCTACGAGCAGTACTTC. The variable domain in full, with the rest retrieved from reference TRBV5-1 and TRBJ2-7, is KAGVTQTPRYLIKTRGQQVTLSCSPISGHRSVSWYQQTPGQGLQFLFEYFSETQRNKGNFPGRFSGRQFSNSRSEMNVSTLELGDSALYLCANTTVSYEQYFGPGTRLTVT.

The chain recombines TRBV27 with TRBJ1-6; 7 bases map to TRBD1. The CDR3 has 15 amino acids. Germline CDR1 reads MNHEY; CDR2 reads SMNVEV (reference sequence). V lost 6 bases to trimming and J lost 0 bases; unmatched junction nucleotides: 2. CDR3 nucleotides: TGTGCCAGCAGGGGACAGAGCTCCTATAATTCACCCCTCCACTTT. This sequence encodes CASRGQSSYNSPLHF.

The chain is built from TRBV5-6 and TRBJ1-2; the match to TRBD1 covers 8 bases. The V gene end was trimmed by 0 bases and the J gene end by 8 bases; junction bases not matched to a gene: 6. The CDR3 loop spans 14 amino acids. In germline, CDR1 is SGHDT, CDR2 YYEEEE. The CDR3 DNA sequence: TGTGCCAGCAGCTTGGGCCCCAGGGGGCACGGCTACACCTTC. Its translation is CASSLGPRGHGYTF. Using reference TRBV5-6 and TRBJ1-2 for the parts outside the CDR3, the full variable domain is DAGVTQSPTHLIKTRGQQVTLRCSPKSGHDTVSWYQQALGQGPQFIFQYYEEEERQRGNFPDRFSGHQFPNYSSELNVNALLLGDSALYLCASSLGPRGHGYTFGSGTRLTVV.

This clone has just a few counts. The V gene is TRBV7-2, the J gene TRBJ1-5; possibly TRBD1 for D (6 bases). Trimming took 1 base from V and 0 from J, leaving 7 bases between them. The CDR3 has 15 amino acids. CDR1 is SGHTA, CDR2 FQGNSA, per germline. The CDR3 reads CASSLGTASNQPQHF. The CDR3 DNA is TGTGCCAGCAGCTTAGGGACAGCTAGCAATCAGCCCCAGCATTTT. The full variable domain, completed using reference TRBV7-2 and TRBJ1-5, is GAGVSQSPSNKVTEKGKDVELRCDPISGHTALYWYRQSLGQGLEFLIYFQGNSAPDKSGLPSDRFSAERTGGSVSTLTIQRTQQEDSAVYLCASSLGTASNQPQHFGDGTRLSIL.

Only a few counts were recorded for this clone. V usage is TRBV19 and J usage is TRBJ1-5; 7 bases fit TRBD1. The J segment lost 4 bases and the V segment lost 2 bases, leaving 8 bases of the junction unmatched. The CDR3 is made up of 16 amino acids. The germline V gene encodes CDR1 LNHDA and CDR2 SQIVND (reference sequence). This CDR3 reads CASSISQGERNQPQHF. CDR3 nucleotide sequence: TGTGCCAGTAGTATATCCCAGGGGGAAAGGAATCAGCCCCAGCATTTT.

The chain links TRBV29-1 to TRBJ2-1; TRBD2 matches 9 bases. The germline V gene has CDR1 SQVTM and CDR2 ANQGSEA. The CDR3 covers 14 residues. Trimming cost V 2 bases and J 6 bases; bases outside gene matches: 5. In DNA form, the CDR3 reads TGCAGCGTTGAACGGCGGGGGGGCCCCAATGAGCAGTTCTTC. This encodes CSVERRGGPNEQFF.

This clone was found a few times. The genes are TRBV5-1 and TRBJ2-7; 12 nucleotides align to TRBD2. The CDR3 totals 14 residues. After removal of 3 bases from V and 7 bases from J, the junction contained 5 bases not matched to a gene. The germline V gene encodes CDR1 SGHRS and CDR2 YFSETQ. CDR3 sequence (DNA): TGCGCCAGCAGCTCCGCCGGGACTAGCGGGGAGCAGTACTTC. As protein: CASSSAGTSGEQYF. The whole variable domain, remainder taken from reference TRBV5-1 and TRBJ2-7, is KAGVTQTPRYLIKTRGQQVTLSCSPISGHRSVSWYQQTPGQGLQFLFEYFSETQRNKGNFPGRFSGRQFSNSRSEMNVSTLELGDSALYLCASSSAGTSGEQYFGPGTRLTVT.

V gene TRBV7-9 combines with J gene TRBJ1-1; the D gene is possibly TRBD1 (5 bases). Germline CDR1 is SEHNR and CDR2 is FQNEAQ (reference sequence). The CDR3 covers 17 residues. Trimming left V 1 base short and J 1 base short, with 16 bases between. The CDR3 loop is CASSLGPGFLRNTEAFF. CDR3 nucleotides: TGTGCCAGCAGCTTAGGCCCAGGGTTCCTTAGGAACACTGAAGCTTTCTTT.

The count of this clone is one. The chain carries TRBV5-1 and TRBJ2-5; D may be TRBD2 (5 bases). V was cut by 0 bases and J by 3 bases, with 12 bases left in between. This CDR3 is 15 amino acids long. Germline V gives CDR1 SGHRS, CDR2 YFSETQ. CDR3 residues: CASSLVAGVKETQYF. CDR3 nucleotides: TGCGCCAGCAGCTTGGTGGCGGGCGTAAAAGAGACCCAGTACTTC.

The V and J genes are TRBV6-5 and TRBJ2-2, with a tentative D call TRBD2 (7 bases). V was shortened by 0 bases and J by 5 bases, with 10 bases between the two germline ends. Germline CDR1 reads MNHEY; CDR2 reads SVGAGI. The CDR3 sequence is 15 residues long. The CDR3 DNA follows: TGTGCCAGCAGTTACTCGGGGGGGCTTACCGGGGAGCTGTTTTTT. Translating it yields CASSYSGGLTGELFF.

The chain employs TRBV7-9 and TRBJ1-4, with 8 bases aligning to TRBD1. CDR3 length equals 15 residues. CDR1 SEHNR and CDR2 FQNEAQ come from the germline V gene (reference sequence). The V segment lost 4 bases and the J segment 8 bases; nucleotides outside the gene matches: 9. The CDR3 bases are TGTGCCAGCAGCTACAACAGGGGGGTTGGGGAAAAACTGTTTTTT. Amino acid sequence: CASSYNRGVGEKLFF.

This chain joins TRBV27 and TRBJ2-7; D is undetermined. The ends were cut back, 4 bases at V and 6 bases at J, with 10 bases in the middle. Germline CDR1 reads MNHEY; CDR2 reads SMNVEV (reference sequence). The CDR3 contains 12 residues. CDR3 residues: CASSSSLSEQYF. DNA for the CDR3: TGTGCCAGCAGTTCCTCGCTCAGCGAGCAGTACTTC.

This clone came up once. The genes are TRBV20-1 and TRBJ1-1, with D uncertain. Germline V gene data show CDR1 as DFQATT and CDR2 as SNEGSKA (reference sequence). CDR3 length equals 11 residues. V was clipped by 5 bases and J by 6 bases, with 10 bases between them. For the CDR3, the DNA is TGCAGTGCTCTTAAATCAGCTGAAGCTTTCTTT. This sequence encodes CSALKSAEAFF.

The rearrangement joins TRBV19 to TRBJ1-1, with D perhaps TRBD1 (5 bases). V lost 10 bases, J lost 7 bases, and 10 bases lay in between. The germline CDR1 and CDR2 sequences are LNHDA and SQIVND (reference sequence). The CDR3 has 10 amino acids. CDR3 sequence: CATHQGEAFF. CDR3 coding DNA: TGTGCCACTCACCAGGGTGAAGCTTTCTTT. The complete variable domain, with remaining parts taken from reference TRBV19 and TRBJ1-1, reads DGGITQSPKYLFRKEGQNVTLSCEQNLNHDAMYWYRQDPGQGLRLIYYSQIVNDFQKGDIAEGYSVSREKKESFPLTVTSAQKNPTAFYLCATHQGEAFFGQGTRLTVV.

The V call is TRBV28, the J call TRBJ1-5; a possible D gene is TRBD1 (6 bases). Trimming pared 5 bases from V and 1 base from J, leaving 12 bases between. CDR1 is MDHEN and CDR2 is SYDVKM in the germline V gene. The CDR3 has 15 amino acids. Written as DNA, the CDR3 is TGTGCCAGCAGTGGTGGTCAGGGGAGCAATCAGCCCCAGCATTTT. It specifies CASSGGQGSNQPQHF. Looking up the rest from reference TRBV28 and TRBJ1-5 gives the full variable domain: DVKVTQSSRYLVKRTGEKVFLECVQDMDHENMFWYRQDPGLGLRLIYFSYDVKMKEKGDIPEGYSVSREKKERFSLILESASTNQTSMYLCASSGGQGSNQPQHFGDGTRLSIL.

The V and J genes are TRBV5-1 and TRBJ2-2; 7 bases agree with TRBD1. The CDR3 consists of 14 residues. Germline CDR1 and CDR2: SGHRS and YFSETQ. V lost 4 bases to trimming and J lost 7 bases; unmatched junction nucleotides: 7. This chain's CDR3 is CASSDGQAGGELFF. CDR3 nucleotide sequence: TGCGCCAGCAGCGACGGACAGGCCGGCGGGGAGCTGTTTTTT.

This chain joins TRBV5-1 and TRBJ1-2; a weak D match, TRBD1 (6 bases). V was clipped by 0 bases and J by 3 bases, with 9 bases between them. The CDR3 has 14 amino acids. Germline loops: CDR1 SGHRS, CDR2 YFSETQ. The chain's CDR3 is CASSLGDKYYGYTF. The CDR3 bases are TGCGCCAGCAGCTTGGGGGACAAGTACTATGGCTACACCTTC.

This sequence joins TRBV28 and TRBJ2-1; D call uncertain. With 2 bases removed from V and 1 base from J, the gap between germline ends came to 18 bases. The CDR3 has 18 residues. CDR1 and CDR2 (germline): MDHEN, SYDVKM. CDR3 loop: CASSLRRGITGSYNEQFF. CDR3 in DNA: TGTGCCAGCAGTTTAAGAAGAGGCATTACCGGGTCCTACAATGAGCAGTTCTTC. The variable domain in full, with the rest retrieved from reference TRBV28 and TRBJ2-1, is DVKVTQSSRYLVKRTGEKVFLECVQDMDHENMFWYRQDPGLGLRLIYFSYDVKMKEKGDIPEGYSVSREKKERFSLILESASTNQTSMYLCASSLRRGITGSYNEQFFGPGTRLTVL.

V is TRBV5-4 and J is TRBJ2-3; possibly TRBD1 for D (6 bases). The CDR3 consists of 15 residues. The V gene lost 4 bases and the J gene lost 8 bases, with 20 bases spanning the gap. Per germline, CDR1 SGHNT and CDR2 YYREEE (reference sequence). CDR3 in amino acids: CASSQDSRYSGTQYF. CDR3 DNA: TGTGCCAGCAGCCAGGACAGCCGCTATTCGGGTACGCAGTATTTT.

A few counts support this clone. The chain couples TRBV9 to TRBJ1-3; D is unresolved. The CDR3 is 14 residues long. V was clipped by 0 bases and J by 1 base, with 5 bases between them. Germline V gives CDR1 SGDLS, CDR2 YYNGEE. CDR3 residues: CASSVEQSGNTIYF. The DNA of the CDR3 is TGTGCCAGCAGCGTAGAACAGTCTGGAAACACCATATATTTT.

The V call is TRBV9, the J call TRBJ2-1; TRBD1 is a possible D gene (5 bases). The germline V and J ends were trimmed by 1 base and 2 bases, with 10 bases remaining between them. This CDR3 has 15 amino acids. Looked up from germline, CDR1 is SGDLS and CDR2 is YYNGEE. The CDR3 region has the DNA TGTGCCAGCAGCGTAAGGGGCTTTGCCTACAATGAGCAGTTCTTC. Protein: CASSVRGFAYNEQFF.

V gene TRBV4-1 combines with J gene TRBJ2-6; maybe TRBD2 (5 bases). CDR3 length equals 17 residues. Trimming left V 1 base short and J 0 bases short, with 10 bases between. Germline assignment: CDR1 MGHRA and CDR2 YSYEKL. In DNA, the CDR3 is TGCGCCAGCAGCCAAGCGGGGATTAGCTCTGGGGCCAACGTCCTGACTTTC. It yields the protein CASSQAGISSGANVLTF.

About this clone: Additional DNA sequences in this sample encode the identical CDR3. The chain joins TRBV6-1 to TRBJ1-5; D not certain. Germline assignment: CDR1 MNHNS and CDR2 SASEGT. V gave up 0 bases and J gave up 2 bases, with 11 bases separating them. The CDR3 is made up of 16 amino acids. The CDR3 region has the DNA TGTGCCAGCAGTGAAGCGGCGGGAGGCGGCAATCAGCCCCAGCATTTT. This sequence encodes CASSEAAGGGNQPQHF.